These 2 T cell receptor beta chains were all obtained from the same sample, sequenced in a study of cytomegalovirus exposure and HLA in healthy donors. Use of 60 Vbeta and 13 Jbeta primers characterized the PCR. Only in-frame clones appear in the TCRdb table, and some are missing; sequencing was by immunoSEQ multiplex PCR. The top ten clones hold roughly 13% of a sample with about 150,000 clones, around 78% of them seen once. Sequenced: PBMCs. The source is a woman in her forties or fifties in good health and CMV-seropositive.

The V and J genes are TRBV20-1 and TRBJ1-2; D is ambiguous. Trimming shortened V by 4 bases and J by 8 bases, and 11 bases separated the two germline ends. Germline-derived CDR1 and CDR2 are DFQATT and SNEGSKA (reference sequence). The CDR3 spans 11 residues. The CDR3 DNA is TGCAGTGCTATCCGAGGGAGGGGCTACACCTTC. Its translation is CSAIRGRGYTF.

This rearrangement joins TRBV11-2 to TRBJ1-1; D unclear. The ends were cut back, 1 base at V and 0 bases at J, with 12 bases in the middle. Germline CDR1 SGHAT, CDR2 FQNNGV. CDR3 size: 16 residues. This chain's CDR3 is CASSLGAGAMNTEAFF. CDR3 coding DNA: TGTGCCAGCAGCTTAGGGGCAGGTGCTATGAACACTGAAGCTTTCTTT.